Listed below are T cell receptor beta chains from one sample, sequenced in a study of prognosis after radiotherapy for stage I lung cancer. TCRdb itself ran the multiplex PCR reads through MiXCR, one entry per CDR3 protein. The table includes about 20,000 distinct CDR3 sequences, around 37% detected once. Sequenced here: PBMCs, sampled before or after stereotactic body radiation therapy (not recorded which). Receptors originate from a donor aged 50 or older with non-small cell lung cancer. Both conserved end residues are part of each CDR3. The order of the fields is D gene, V gene, J gene, clone size, CDR3 protein, CDR3 DNA. D genes are given only for firm matches. Expanded clones get a size class; other rows say once, few or many, or leave the size out.

>-|TRBV5-1|TRBJ2-7|-
CASSLYPTGPYEQYF
TGCGCCAGCAGCTTGTACCCGACAGGCCCCTACGAGCAGTACTTC
>TRBD2|TRBV30|TRBJ2-3|many
CAWRLTGGRGTQYF
TGTGCCTGGAGACTGACTGGCGGGAGGGGAACGCAGTATTTT
>-|TRBV5-1|TRBJ2-7|many
CASSLRGPTYEQYF
TGCGCCAGCAGCCTCCGGGGCCCCACCTACGAGCAGTACTTC
>-|TRBV6-1|TRBJ2-7|-
CASNVLSSYDQYF
TGTGCCAGCAATGTACTTAGCTCCTACGATCAGTACTTC
>-|TRBV15|TRBJ1-1|many
CATSREGRGHRNTEAFF
TGTGCCACCAGCAGAGAGGGACGGGGGCACCGGAACACTGAAGCTTTCTTT
>-|TRBV7-2|TRBJ2-5|many
CASSLDNRAQYF
TGTGCCAGCAGCCTGGACAATCGGGCCCAGTACTTC
>-|TRBV5-1|TRBJ2-2|-
CASSLVLQVIGELFF
TGCGCCAGCAGCTTGGTCCTGCAGGTCATCGGGGAGCTGTTTTTT
>-|TRBV7-3|TRBJ2-5|many
CASSLLGGHQETQYF
TGTGCCAGCAGCTTACTAGGCGGGCACCAAGAGACCCAGTACTTC
>-|TRBV19|TRBJ1-5|many
CASSIVPGYSNQPQHF
TGTGCCAGTAGTATAGTCCCGGGGTATAGCAATCAGCCCCAGCATTTT
>-|TRBV11-2|TRBJ1-1|many
CASSISRDTEAFF
TGTGCCAGCAGCATCTCCAGGGACACTGAAGCTTTCTTT
>TRBD1|TRBV30|TRBJ2-3|once
CAWSRTGVSTDTQYF
TGTGCCTGGAGTAGGACAGGAGTTAGCACAGATACGCAGTATTTT
>-|TRBV12-3/TRBV12-4|TRBJ1-6|many
CASSFSPHKNSPLHF
TGTGCCAGCAGTTTCTCGCCACACAAAAATTCACCCCTCCACTTT
>-|TRBV5-4|TRBJ2-1|many
CASSLGGLGGIDEQFF
TGTGCCAGCAGCTTGGGAGGCCTGGGAGGCATCGATGAGCAGTTCTTC
>-|TRBV5-4|TRBJ2-7|many
CASSLLGSGTYEQYF
TGTGCCAGCAGCCTCCTGGGTAGCGGAACCTACGAGCAGTACTTC
>TRBD2|TRBV6-1|TRBJ2-3|-
CASSDGLAGSPDTQYF
TGTGCCAGCAGTGACGGACTAGCGGGGTCCCCAGATACGCAGTATTTT
>-|TRBV11-3|TRBJ1-1|-
CASSRDGQMNTEAFF
TGTGCCAGCAGCAGGGACGGACAAATGAACACTGAAGCTTTCTTT
>-|TRBV3-1|TRBJ2-7|once
CASSQVNRDYEQYF
TGTGCCAGCAGCCAAGTTAACAGGGACTACGAGCAGTACTTC
>-|TRBV5-1|TRBJ2-7|-
CASSLDGAGSYYEKYF
TGCGCCAGCAGCTTGGACGGGGCGGGGTCCTATTACGAGAAGTACTTC
>-|TRBV6-1|TRBJ1-2|many
CASTTTGLGYTF
TGTGCCAGCACTACTACAGGTCTAGGCTACACCTTC
>TRBD2|TRBV6-1|TRBJ2-3|-
CASTERAGEVFVSTDTQYF
TGTGCCAGCACCGAAAGGGCGGGAGAGGTGTTTGTTAGCACAGATACGCAGTATTTT
>TRBD2|TRBV11-2|TRBJ2-7|-
CASSSGLAGGPMDEQYF
TGTGCCAGCAGCTCGGGACTAGCGGGAGGGCCAATGGACGAGCAGTACTTC
>TRBD1|TRBV4-3|TRBJ1-2|many
CASGRDRGLNGYTF
TGCGCCAGCGGCCGGGACAGGGGACTGAATGGCTACACCTTC